These T cell receptor beta chains were read from a single sample in a study of blood T cells in healthy people across ages. TCRdb re-derived calls from the 5' RACE reads in MiXCR, one entry per CDR3 protein. The data hold about 1.4 million distinct CDR3 sequences, with 59% observed a single time. The sequenced sample consisted of blood. The receptors were sampled from a man aged 18 to 29 in good health. Each CDR3 is given with its conserved first and last residue. The D gene is left open where the match is weak. Size is omitted from some rows. Given values are once, few, many or a class for expanded clones.

V	size	J	D	CDR3	DNA
TRBV10-3	few	TRBJ1-2	NA	CAISDNSYGYTF	TGTGCCATCAGTGACAACAGCTATGGCTACACCTTC
TRBV7-9	NA	TRBJ2-3	NA	CASSLEGSSPPDTQYF	TGTGCCAGCAGCTTAGAAGGGTCAAGCCCTCCAGATACGCAGTATTTT
TRBV6-1	once	TRBJ2-3	NA	CASSEAPGSDTQYF	TGTGCCAGCAGTGAAGCTCCGGGTTCAGATACGCAGTATTTT
TRBV12-3/TRBV12-4	few	TRBJ1-1	NA	CASILTPGATEAFF	TGTGCCAGCATCCTTACCCCGGGGGCCACTGAAGCTTTCTTT
TRBV15	NA	TRBJ1-1	NA	CATSRVRGISSRAMNTEAFF	TGTGCCACCAGCAGAGTTCGGGGCATTTCCTCCCGAGCCATGAACACTGAAGCTTTCTTT
TRBV10-3	NA	TRBJ1-2	NA	CAIFGGGYTF	TGTGCCATCTTTGGGGGCGGCTACACCTTC
TRBV5-1	NA	TRBJ2-1	TRBD2	CASSLGLAGPTEQFF	TGCGCCAGCAGCTTGGGACTAGCGGGACCTACTGAGCAGTTCTTC
TRBV20-1	NA	TRBJ2-5	TRBD1	CSAWTGGGETQYF	TGCAGTGCTTGGACAGGGGGCGGGGAGACCCAGTACTTC
TRBV20-1	NA	TRBJ2-7	TRBD2	CSARAGLAGYEQYF	TGCAGTGCTAGAGCGGGACTAGCTGGTTACGAGCAGTACTTC
TRBV10-1	NA	TRBJ2-3	NA	CASSDQPTDTQYF	TGCGCCAGCAGTGATCAACCCACAGATACGCAGTATTTT
TRBV7-2	NA	TRBJ1-2	TRBD1	CASSLLSGQGSSYTF	TGTGCCAGCAGCTTACTCTCGGGACAGGGGAGTAGCTACACCTTC
TRBV6-6	NA	TRBJ2-1	TRBD1	CASSYWDRVTNEQFF	TGTGCCAGCAGTTATTGGGACAGGGTGACCAATGAGCAGTTCTTC
TRBV7-9	NA	TRBJ2-1	TRBD1	CASSLGQGRYNEQFF	TGTGCCAGCAGCTTAGGACAGGGGAGGTACAATGAGCAGTTCTTC
TRBV20-1	NA	TRBJ2-2	TRBD1	CSAVRQGSDTGELFF	TGCAGTGCTGTAAGACAGGGATCGGACACCGGGGAGCTGTTTTTT
TRBV10-3	once	TRBJ1-1	NA	CAVGHGATEAFF	TGTGCCGTTGGGCACGGAGCCACTGAAGCTTTCTTT
TRBV12-3/TRBV12-4	few	TRBJ1-2	TRBD1	CASSFVQGINYGYTF	TGTGCCAGCAGTTTCGTACAGGGGATTAACTATGGCTACACCTTC
TRBV12-3/TRBV12-4	NA	TRBJ2-1	NA	CASSSPPEENEQFF	TGTGCCAGCAGTTCCCCCCCAGAGGAGAATGAGCAGTTCTTC
TRBV27	NA	TRBJ1-5	NA	CASKTGDNQPQHF	TGTGCCAGCAAAACAGGCGACAATCAGCCCCAGCATTTT
TRBV2	NA	TRBJ2-1	TRBD2	CASTSGRDEQFF	TGTGCCTCGACTAGCGGGAGGGACGAGCAGTTCTTC
TRBV7-9	NA	TRBJ2-1	NA	CASSPRDQIPYNEQFF	TGTGCCAGCAGTCCTCGGGACCAGATCCCTTACAATGAGCAGTTCTTC
TRBV29-1	NA	TRBJ2-3	TRBD2	CSVGSGTSGSSDTQYF	TGCAGCGTTGGATCCGGGACTAGCGGGAGTTCAGATACGCAGTATTTT
TRBV5-6	NA	TRBJ2-3	NA	CATKGNSLTDTQYF	TGTGCCACCAAAGGTAACAGCCTCACAGATACGCAGTATTTT
TRBV7-2	NA	TRBJ1-5	NA	CASSLGGGGRGQPQHF	TGTGCCAGCAGCTTAGGTGGGGGTGGAAGGGGTCAGCCCCAGCATTTT
TRBV20-1	NA	TRBJ2-3	NA	CSCGINIGDTQYF	TGCAGCTGCGGCATCAATATTGGGGATACGCAGTATTTT
TRBV2	NA	TRBJ2-1	NA	CASSEDRQRGEQFF	TGTGCCAGCAGTGAAGACAGGCAAAGGGGTGAGCAGTTCTTC
TRBV29-1	NA	TRBJ2-2	NA	CSVEGKQGANTGELFF	TGCAGCGTTGAGGGGAAACAGGGAGCGAACACCGGGGAGCTGTTTTTT
TRBV29-1	few	TRBJ2-5	NA	CSLQQVPKETQYF	TGCAGCCTGCAGCAGGTACCAAAAGAGACCCAGTACTTC
TRBV6-5	NA	TRBJ2-1	TRBD2	CASSVLADAYNEQFF	TGTGCCAGCAGTGTACTAGCGGACGCCTACAATGAGCAGTTCTTC
TRBV28	few	TRBJ2-5	NA	CASRVGGPVETQYF	TGTGCCAGCAGAGTCGGGGGGCCCGTGGAGACCCAGTACTTC
TRBV20-1	NA	TRBJ2-1	NA	CSASPLRDKFF	TGCAGTGCTAGCCCCTTACGGGACAAGTTCTTC
TRBV7-9	NA	TRBJ2-1	NA	CASSLALAGAHNEQFF	TGTGCCAGCAGCTTAGCATTGGCGGGGGCCCACAATGAGCAGTTCTTC
TRBV7-9	NA	TRBJ2-2	TRBD1	CASSHGTDNTGELFF	TGTGCCAGCAGCCACGGGACAGACAACACCGGGGAGCTGTTTTTT
TRBV7-2	few	TRBJ2-7	TRBD2	CGKRYREDYEQYF	TGTGGCAAGCGGTATCGGGAGGATTACGAGCAGTACTTC
TRBV7-2	NA	TRBJ2-5	NA	CASSQRRAGYDEQYF	TGTGCCAGCAGCCAGAGGCGGGCAGGTTATGATGAGCAGTACTTC
TRBV15	NA	TRBJ2-1	TRBD1	CATSRSGTGGRNEQFF	TGTGCCACCAGCAGGTCCGGGACAGGGGGCAGGAATGAGCAGTTCTTC
TRBV6-2/TRBV6-3	NA	TRBJ2-7	NA	CASIEAGDYEQYF	TGTGCCAGCATCGAAGCTGGGGACTACGAGCAGTACTTC
TRBV4-1	few	TRBJ2-7	NA	CASSQWTATEGRHEQYF	TGCGCCAGCAGCCAATGGACGGCAACGGAGGGGAGGCACGAGCAGTACTTC
TRBV11-2	NA	TRBJ2-1	NA	CASRYGAGNEQFF	TGTGCCAGCAGGTACGGGGCTGGCAATGAGCAGTTCTTC
TRBV10-2	NA	TRBJ2-1	NA	CASSETVDSYNEQFF	TGCGCCAGCAGTGAGACCGTAGACAGCTACAATGAGCAGTTCTTC
TRBV5-1	NA	TRBJ1-2	TRBD1	CASSAGTGDGYGYTF	TGCGCCAGCAGCGCCGGGACAGGGGACGGCTATGGCTACACCTTC
TRBV20-1	NA	TRBJ2-1	TRBD1	CSATTGGYNEQFF	TGCAGTGCCACGACAGGGGGCTACAATGAGCAGTTCTTC
TRBV11-2	NA	TRBJ1-6	TRBD1	CASSQTTGAYNSPLHF	TGTGCCAGCAGCCAAACGACAGGGGCTTATAATTCACCCCTCCACTTT
TRBV4-1	NA	TRBJ2-7	TRBD1	CASSHRTGYSEQYF	TGCGCCAGCAGCCATCGGACAGGGTATAGCGAGCAGTACTTC
TRBV4-3	few	TRBJ2-4	TRBD1	CASRHRGTGKNIQYF	TGCGCCAGCAGACACAGAGGGACAGGCAAAAACATTCAGTACTTC
TRBV6-2/TRBV6-3	NA	TRBJ2-3	TRBD2	CASRVAGASTDTQYF	TGTGCCAGCAGAGTAGCGGGGGCAAGCACAGATACGCAGTATTTT
TRBV5-1	NA	TRBJ1-4	NA	CASSQTGVPTNEKLFF	TGCGCCAGCAGCCAAACGGGGGTGCCAACTAATGAAAAACTGTTTTTT
TRBV20-1	NA	TRBJ1-4	TRBD1	CSARHRDRQRWGEKLFF	TGCAGTGCTAGACACCGGGACAGGCAACGATGGGGTGAAAAACTGTTTTTT
TRBV20-1	few	TRBJ2-2	NA	CSAIGGTVLSGELFF	TGCAGTGCCATAGGGGGGACAGTCTTATCCGGGGAGCTGTTTTTT
TRBV29-1	NA	TRBJ1-1	TRBD1	CSAMTGGVTEDFF	TGCAGCGCCATGACAGGGGGCGTGACTGAAGATTTCTTT
TRBV29-1	few	TRBJ2-3	NA	CSVGGFMDTQYF	TGCAGCGTTGGGGGGTTCATGGATACGCAGTATTTT
TRBV7-6	once	TRBJ2-7	NA	CASSTNPGPAGEQYF	TGTGCCAGCAGCACCAATCCGGGACCCGCTGGAGAGCAGTACTTC
TRBV9	few	TRBJ2-5	TRBD1	CASSGRTGETQYF	TGTGCCAGTAGCGGTAGGACAGGGGAGACCCAGTACTTC
TRBV14	NA	TRBJ2-7	NA	CASSQGQLSYEQYF	TGTGCCAGCAGCCAAGGGCAGCTTTCCTACGAGCAGTACTTC
TRBV27	few	TRBJ2-5	TRBD2	CASSFSGGWQETQYF	TGTGCCAGCAGTTTTAGCGGGGGTTGGCAAGAGACCCAGTACTTC
TRBV29-1	NA	TRBJ2-7	NA	CSVEGEDSVPAQQYF	TGCAGCGTTGAAGGAGAGGACAGTGTCCCGGCCCAGCAGTACTTC